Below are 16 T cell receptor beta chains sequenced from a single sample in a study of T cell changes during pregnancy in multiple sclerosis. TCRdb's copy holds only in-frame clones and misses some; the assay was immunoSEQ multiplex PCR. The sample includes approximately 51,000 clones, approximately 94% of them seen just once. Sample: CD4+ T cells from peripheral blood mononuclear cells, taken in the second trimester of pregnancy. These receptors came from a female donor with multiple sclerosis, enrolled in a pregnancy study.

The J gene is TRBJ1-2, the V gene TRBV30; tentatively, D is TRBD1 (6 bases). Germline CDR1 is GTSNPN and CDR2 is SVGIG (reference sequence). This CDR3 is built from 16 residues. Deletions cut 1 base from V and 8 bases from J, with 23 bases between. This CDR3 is CAWSEMGHVNLGGYTF. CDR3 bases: TGTGCCTGGAGTGAAATGGGACACGTAAACCTAGGAGGCTACACCTTC.

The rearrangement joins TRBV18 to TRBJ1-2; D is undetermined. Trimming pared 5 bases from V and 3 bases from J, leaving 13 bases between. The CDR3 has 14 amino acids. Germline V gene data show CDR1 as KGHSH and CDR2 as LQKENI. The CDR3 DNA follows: TGTGCCAGCTCAGCGAATACAGAGTACTATGGCTACACCTTC. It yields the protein CASSANTEYYGYTF.

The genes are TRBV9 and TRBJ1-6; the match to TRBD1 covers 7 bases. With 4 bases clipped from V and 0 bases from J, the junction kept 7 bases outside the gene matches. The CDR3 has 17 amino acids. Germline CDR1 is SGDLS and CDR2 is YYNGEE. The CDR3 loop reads CASSTRQGSSYNSPLHF. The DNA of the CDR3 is TGTGCCAGCAGCACCCGACAGGGCAGCTCCTATAATTCACCCCTCCACTTT.

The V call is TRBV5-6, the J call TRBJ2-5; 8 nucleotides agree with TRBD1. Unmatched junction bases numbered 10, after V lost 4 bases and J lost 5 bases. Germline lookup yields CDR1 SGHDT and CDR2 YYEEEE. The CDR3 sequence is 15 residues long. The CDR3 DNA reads TGTGCCAGCAGCATCGGACAGGGTGGTAAGGAGACCCAGTACTTC. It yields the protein CASSIGQGGKETQYF. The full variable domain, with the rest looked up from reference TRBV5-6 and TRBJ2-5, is DAGVTQSPTHLIKTRGQQVTLRCSPKSGHDTVSWYQQALGQGPQFIFQYYEEEERQRGNFPDRFSGHQFPNYSSELNVNALLLGDSALYLCASSIGQGGKETQYFGPGTRLLVL.

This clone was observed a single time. Written as DNA, the CDR3 is TGTGCCAGCAGCGTAACTGGGGGGGACACCGGGGAGCTGTTTTTT. Translation gives CASSVTGGDTGELFF. The chain links TRBV9 to TRBJ2-2; 7 nucleotides align to TRBD2. Germline trimming cut 1 base from V and 3 bases from J; bases unmatched to any gene: 3. Germline assignment: CDR1 SGDLS and CDR2 YYNGEE. The CDR3 has 15 residues.

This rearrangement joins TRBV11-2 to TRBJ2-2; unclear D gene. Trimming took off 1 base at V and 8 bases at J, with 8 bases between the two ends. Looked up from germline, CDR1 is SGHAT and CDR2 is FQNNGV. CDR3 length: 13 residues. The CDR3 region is CASSLGVRGELFF. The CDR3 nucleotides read TGTGCCAGCAGCTTAGGAGTCAGGGGGGAGCTGTTTTTT.

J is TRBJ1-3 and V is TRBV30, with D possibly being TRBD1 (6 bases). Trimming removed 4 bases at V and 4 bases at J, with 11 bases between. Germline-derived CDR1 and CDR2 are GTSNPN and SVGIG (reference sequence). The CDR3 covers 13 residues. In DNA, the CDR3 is TGTGCCTGGAAAACAGGGTTGGGAAACACCATATATTTT. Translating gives CAWKTGLGNTIYF.

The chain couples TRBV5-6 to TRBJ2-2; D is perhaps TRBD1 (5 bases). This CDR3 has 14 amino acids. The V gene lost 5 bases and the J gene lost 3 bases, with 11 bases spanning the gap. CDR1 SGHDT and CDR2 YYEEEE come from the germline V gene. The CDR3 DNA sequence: TGTGCCAGCAGTAACGACAGATACACCGGGGAGCTGTTTTTT. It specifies CASSNDRYTGELFF.

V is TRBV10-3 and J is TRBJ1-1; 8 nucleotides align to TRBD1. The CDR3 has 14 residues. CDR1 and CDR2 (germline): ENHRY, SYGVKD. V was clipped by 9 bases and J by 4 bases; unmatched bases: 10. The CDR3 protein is CAIAVTGVGTEAFF. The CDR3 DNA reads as TGTGCCATAGCCGTGACAGGGGTGGGCACTGAAGCTTTCTTT.

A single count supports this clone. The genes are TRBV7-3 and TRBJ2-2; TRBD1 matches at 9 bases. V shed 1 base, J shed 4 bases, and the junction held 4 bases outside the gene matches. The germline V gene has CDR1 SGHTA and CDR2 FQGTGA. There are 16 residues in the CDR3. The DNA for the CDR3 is TGTGCCAGCAGCTTAAAAGGGACAGGGTCCACCGGGGAGCTGTTTTTT. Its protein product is CASSLKGTGSTGELFF.

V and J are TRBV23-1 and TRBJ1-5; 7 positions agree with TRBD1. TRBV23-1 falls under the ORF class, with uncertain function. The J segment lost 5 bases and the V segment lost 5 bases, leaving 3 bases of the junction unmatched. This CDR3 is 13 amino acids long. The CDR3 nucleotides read TGCGCCAGCAGTGACAGGGTGGATCAGCCCCAGCATTTT. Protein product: CASSDRVDQPQHF.

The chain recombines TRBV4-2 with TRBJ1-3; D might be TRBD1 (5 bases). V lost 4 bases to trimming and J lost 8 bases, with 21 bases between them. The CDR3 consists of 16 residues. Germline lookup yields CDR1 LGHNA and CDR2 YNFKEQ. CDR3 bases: TGTGCCAGCAGCCTAGAGGGAGCGTCAGGGACTTACACCATATATTTT. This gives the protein CASSLEGASGTYTIYF.

In DNA form, the CDR3 reads TGTGCCAGTAAAATAACAGCCTTCTCCTATGGCTACACCTTC. It is translated as CASKITAFSYGYTF. The V call is TRBV19, the J call TRBJ1-2; D is uncertain. The CDR3 runs to 14 residues. V was trimmed by 7 bases and J by 4 bases, leaving 16 bases between them. Per germline, CDR1 LNHDA and CDR2 SQIVND (reference sequence).

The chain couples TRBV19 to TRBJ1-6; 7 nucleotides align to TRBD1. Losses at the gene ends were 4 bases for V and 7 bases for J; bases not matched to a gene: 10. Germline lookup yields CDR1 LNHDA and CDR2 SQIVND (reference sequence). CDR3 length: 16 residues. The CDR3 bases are TGTGCCAGTAGTACCCCACAGGGGAACACGAATTCACCCCTCCACTTT. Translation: CASSTPQGNTNSPLHF.

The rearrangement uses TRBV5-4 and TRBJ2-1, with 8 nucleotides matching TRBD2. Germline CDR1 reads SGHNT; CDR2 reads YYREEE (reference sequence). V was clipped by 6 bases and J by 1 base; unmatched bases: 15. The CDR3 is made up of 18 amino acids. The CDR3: CASTKPIVTGGSYNEQFF. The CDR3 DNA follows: TGTGCCAGCACCAAGCCTATAGTAACGGGGGGGTCCTACAATGAGCAGTTCTTC.

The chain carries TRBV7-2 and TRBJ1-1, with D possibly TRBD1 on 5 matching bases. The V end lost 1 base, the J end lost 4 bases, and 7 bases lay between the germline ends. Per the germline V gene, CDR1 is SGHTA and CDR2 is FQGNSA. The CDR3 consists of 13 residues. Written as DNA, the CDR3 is TGTGCCAGCAGCTTAGGGGGGGGCACTGAAGCTTTCTTT. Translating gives CASSLGGGTEAFF.